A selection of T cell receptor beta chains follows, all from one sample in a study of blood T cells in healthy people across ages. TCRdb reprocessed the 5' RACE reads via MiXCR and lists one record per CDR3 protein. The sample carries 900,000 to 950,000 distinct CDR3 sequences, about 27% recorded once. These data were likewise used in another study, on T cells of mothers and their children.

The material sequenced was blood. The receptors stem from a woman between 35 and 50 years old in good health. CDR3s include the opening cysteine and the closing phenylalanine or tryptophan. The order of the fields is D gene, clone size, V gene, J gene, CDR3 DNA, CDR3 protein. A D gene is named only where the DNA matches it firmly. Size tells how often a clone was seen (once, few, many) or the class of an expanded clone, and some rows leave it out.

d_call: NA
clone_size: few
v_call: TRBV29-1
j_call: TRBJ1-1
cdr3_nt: TGCAGCGGAGCCGGGGCTATGAACACTGAAGCTTTCTTT
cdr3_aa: CSGAGAMNTEAFF

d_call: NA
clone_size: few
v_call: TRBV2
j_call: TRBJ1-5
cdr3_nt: TGTGCCAGCAGTGATATCGGTACTGGCAATCAGCCCCAGCATTTT
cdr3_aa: CASSDIGTGNQPQHF

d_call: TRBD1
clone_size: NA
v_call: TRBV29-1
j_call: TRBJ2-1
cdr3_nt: TGCAGCGTTGAAGAGGGGCCCGGGACAGGGCATTACAATGAGCTGTTCTTC
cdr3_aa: CSVEEGPGTGHYNELFF

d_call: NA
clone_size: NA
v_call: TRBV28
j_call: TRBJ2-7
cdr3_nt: TGTGCCAGCAGTCCGGGCCCGGCTGAGCAGTACTTC
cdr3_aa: CASSPGPAEQYF

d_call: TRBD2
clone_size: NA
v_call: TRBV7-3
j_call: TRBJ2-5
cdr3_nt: TGTGCCAGCAGCTCTCCGGGACTAGCGGGGGATGAGCAGTACTTC
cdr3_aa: CASSSPGLAGDEQYF

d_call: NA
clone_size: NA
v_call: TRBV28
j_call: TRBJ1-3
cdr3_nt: TGTGCCAGCACCGTACAGGGACGAGGAAACACCATATATTTT
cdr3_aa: CASTVQGRGNTIYF

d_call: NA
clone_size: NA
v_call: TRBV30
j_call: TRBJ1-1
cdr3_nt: TGTGCCTGGAGCCCGAAGGGCACTGAAGCTTTCTTT
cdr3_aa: CAWSPKGTEAFF

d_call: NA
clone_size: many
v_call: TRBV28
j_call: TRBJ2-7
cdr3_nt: TGTGCCAGCGAGGCGAATGGACCGGGACACGTCCTTTCCTACGAGCAGTACTTC
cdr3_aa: CASEANGPGHVLSYEQYF

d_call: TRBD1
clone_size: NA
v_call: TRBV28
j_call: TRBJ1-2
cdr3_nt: TGTGCCAGCAGTTTTTTCTCCGGGACAGGGGGGAGCTATGGCTACACCTTC
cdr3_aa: CASSFFSGTGGSYGYTF

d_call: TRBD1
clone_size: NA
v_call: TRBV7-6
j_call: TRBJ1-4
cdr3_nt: TGTGCCAGCAGCATGGGACAGGGCGGTGAAAAACTGTTTTTT
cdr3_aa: CASSMGQGGEKLFF

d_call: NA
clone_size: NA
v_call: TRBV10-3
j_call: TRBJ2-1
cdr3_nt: TGTGCCATCGGGCGAGGGGGTTCCTACAATGAGCAGTTCTTC
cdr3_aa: CAIGRGGSYNEQFF

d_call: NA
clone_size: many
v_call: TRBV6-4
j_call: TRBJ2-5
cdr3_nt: TGTGCCAGCAGTGAATTTCAGGGAATGAAGACCCAGTACTTC
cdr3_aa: CASSEFQGMKTQYF

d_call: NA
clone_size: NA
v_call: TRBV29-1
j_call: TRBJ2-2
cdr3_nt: TGCAGCGTTGACGATGGTATCGGGGAGCTGTTTTTT
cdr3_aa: CSVDDGIGELFF

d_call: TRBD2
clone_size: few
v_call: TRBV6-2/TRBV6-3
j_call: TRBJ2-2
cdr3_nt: TGTGCCAGCAGTTCCCTACTAGCGGGGGCACTCGCGAACACCGGGGAGCTGTTTTTT
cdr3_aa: CASSSLLAGALANTGELFF

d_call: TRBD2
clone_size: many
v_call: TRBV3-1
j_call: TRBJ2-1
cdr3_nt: TGTGCCAGCAGCCAAGATCTAAAGGGGACTACCTACAATGAGCAGTTCTTC
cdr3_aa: CASSQDLKGTTYNEQFF

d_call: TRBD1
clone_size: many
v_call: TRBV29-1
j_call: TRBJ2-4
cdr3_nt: TGCAGCGTGGAACCGGGACAGGGGGCCAAAAACATTCAGTACTTC
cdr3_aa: CSVEPGQGAKNIQYF

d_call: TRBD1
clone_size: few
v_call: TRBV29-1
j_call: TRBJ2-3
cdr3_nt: TGCAGCGTTGACGGGGACAGGGGATCCGCAGATACGCAGTATTTT
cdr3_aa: CSVDGDRGSADTQYF

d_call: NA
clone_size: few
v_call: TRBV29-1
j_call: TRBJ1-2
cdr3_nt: TGCAGCGTTGAAGGATTGGCAGCCTACACCTTC
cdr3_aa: CSVEGLAAYTF

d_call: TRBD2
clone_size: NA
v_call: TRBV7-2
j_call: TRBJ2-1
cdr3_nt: TGTGCCAGCAGCCAGACTAGCGGGGGAAGTACTGAGCAGTTCTTC
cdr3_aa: CASSQTSGGSTEQFF

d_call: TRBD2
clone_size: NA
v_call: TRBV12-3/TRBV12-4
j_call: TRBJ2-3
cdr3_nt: TGTGCCAGCAGTTTATATAGCGGGGGGGCCGGGACAGATACGCAGTATTTT
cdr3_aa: CASSLYSGGAGTDTQYF

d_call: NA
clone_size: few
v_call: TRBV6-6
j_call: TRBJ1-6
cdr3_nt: TGTGCCAGCACAAAAGGCACCGGGAGGAAAGGTTCACCCCTCCACTTT
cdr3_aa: CASTKGTGRKGSPLHF

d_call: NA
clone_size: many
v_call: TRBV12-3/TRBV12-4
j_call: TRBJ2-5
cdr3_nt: TGTGCCAGCAGTTGGGGACCGACCATGGAGACCCAGTACTTC
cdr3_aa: CASSWGPTMETQYF

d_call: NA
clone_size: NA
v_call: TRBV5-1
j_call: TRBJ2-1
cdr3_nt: TGCGCCAGCACCGATCCAGGGACCAACTACAATGAGCAGTTCTTC
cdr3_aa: CASTDPGTNYNEQFF

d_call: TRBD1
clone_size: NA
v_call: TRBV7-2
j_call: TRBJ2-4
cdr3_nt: TGTGCCAGCAGCTTCAACCCGGGACAGCGAAACATTCAGTACTTC
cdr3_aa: CASSFNPGQRNIQYF

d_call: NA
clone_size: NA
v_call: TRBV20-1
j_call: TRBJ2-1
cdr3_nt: TGCAGTGCTAGACCCATAGACCACTCCTACAATGAGCAGTTCTTC
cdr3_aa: CSARPIDHSYNEQFF

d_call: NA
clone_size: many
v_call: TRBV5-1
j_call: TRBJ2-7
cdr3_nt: TGCGCCAGCAGCTTCGACTATTCATTATCCTACGAGCAGTACTTC
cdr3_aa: CASSFDYSLSYEQYF

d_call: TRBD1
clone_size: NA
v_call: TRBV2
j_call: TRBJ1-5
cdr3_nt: TGTGCCAGCAGTGGCGGGACAGGGCATCAGCCCCAGCATTTT
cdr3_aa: CASSGGTGHQPQHF

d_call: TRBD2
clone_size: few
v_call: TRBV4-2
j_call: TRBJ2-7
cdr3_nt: TGTGCCGGCAGCCAACCTCCCCCAGGGAACCGGACTAGCGGATATTACGAGCAGTACTTC
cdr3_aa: CAGSQPPPGNRTSGYYEQYF

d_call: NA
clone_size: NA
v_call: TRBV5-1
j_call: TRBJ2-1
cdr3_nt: TGCGCCAGCAGCTCGGGGTTTGCGAGTGAGCAGTTCTTC
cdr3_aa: CASSSGFASEQFF

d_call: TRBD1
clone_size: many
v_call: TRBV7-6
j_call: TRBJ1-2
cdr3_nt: TGTGCCAGCAGCCGGGACAGGGGAGGAGGAGGCTACACCTTC
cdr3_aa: CASSRDRGGGGYTF

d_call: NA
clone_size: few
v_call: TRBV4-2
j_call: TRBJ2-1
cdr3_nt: TGTGCCAGCGGCCAAGTTGCTCGCGGGGTGTCCTACAATGAGCAGTTCTTC
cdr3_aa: CASGQVARGVSYNEQFF

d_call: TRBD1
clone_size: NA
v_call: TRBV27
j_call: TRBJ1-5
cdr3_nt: TGTGCCAGCAGTTTATTTGGCCAGGGGGCCCCGAATCAGCCCCAGCATTTT
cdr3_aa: CASSLFGQGAPNQPQHF

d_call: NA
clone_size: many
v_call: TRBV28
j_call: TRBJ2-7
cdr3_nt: TGTGCCAGCAGACCAACAGCGATGGAGCAGTACTTC
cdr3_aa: CASRPTAMEQYF

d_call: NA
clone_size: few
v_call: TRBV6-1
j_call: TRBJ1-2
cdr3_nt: TGTGCCAGCAGTGAAGGTAGTGGGAACTATGGCTACACCTTC
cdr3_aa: CASSEGSGNYGYTF

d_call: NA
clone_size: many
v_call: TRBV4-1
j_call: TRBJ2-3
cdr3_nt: TGCGCCAGCAGCCATGCGTTAGATACGCAGTATTTT
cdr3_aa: CASSHALDTQYF

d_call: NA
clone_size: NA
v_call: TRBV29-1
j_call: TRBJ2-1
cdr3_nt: TGCAGCGCAGTAGGAACTAGCTCCCACAATGAGCAGTTCTTC
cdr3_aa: CSAVGTSSHNEQFF

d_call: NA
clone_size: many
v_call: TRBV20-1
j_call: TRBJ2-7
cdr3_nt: TGCAGTGCTAGAGATCGGGGGCCCTCCTACGAGCAGTACTTC
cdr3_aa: CSARDRGPSYEQYF

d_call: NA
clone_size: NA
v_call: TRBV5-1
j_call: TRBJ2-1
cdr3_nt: TGCGCCAGCAGCCAACCTGCCGGGGAAACAGGGAAGAAGTTCTTC
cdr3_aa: CASSQPAGETGKKFF

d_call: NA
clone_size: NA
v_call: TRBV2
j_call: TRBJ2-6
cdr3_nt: TGTGCCAGCAGTCGGTCGGCGGCTGGGGCCAACGTCCTGACTTTC
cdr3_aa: CASSRSAAGANVLTF

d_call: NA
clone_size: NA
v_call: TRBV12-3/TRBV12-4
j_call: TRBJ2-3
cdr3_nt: TGTGCCAGCAACTTCGGGGGGCCCACAGATACGCAGTATTTT
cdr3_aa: CASNFGGPTDTQYF

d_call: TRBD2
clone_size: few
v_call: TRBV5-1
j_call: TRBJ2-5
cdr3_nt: TGCGCCAGCAGCTCGGGTAGCGGGGGCGTGGAGACCCAGTACTTC
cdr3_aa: CASSSGSGGVETQYF

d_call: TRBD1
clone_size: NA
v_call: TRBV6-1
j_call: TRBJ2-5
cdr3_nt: TGTGCCAGCAGCGCCATACAGGGGGCACGAGAGACCCAGTACTTC
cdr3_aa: CASSAIQGARETQYF

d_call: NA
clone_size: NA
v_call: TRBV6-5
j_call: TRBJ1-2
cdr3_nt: TGTGCCAGCACCCCGCAAGGGGGGCATGGCTACACCTTC
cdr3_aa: CASTPQGGHGYTF

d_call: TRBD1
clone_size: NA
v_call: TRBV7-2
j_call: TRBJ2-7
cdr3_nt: TGTGCCAGCAGCTTAGGGGTGGGACAGGGCGAGAACGAGCAGTACTTC
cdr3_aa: CASSLGVGQGENEQYF

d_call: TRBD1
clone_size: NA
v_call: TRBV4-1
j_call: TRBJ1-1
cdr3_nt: TGCGCCAACAAGATCAGCCGGGACAGGGGAATGAACACTGAAGCTTTCTTT
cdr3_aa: CANKISRDRGMNTEAFF

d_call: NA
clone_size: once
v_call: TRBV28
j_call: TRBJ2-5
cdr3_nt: TGCGCCAGCAGCGCCCCGGCGACGGAGACCCGGTACTTC
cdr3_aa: CASSAPATETRYF

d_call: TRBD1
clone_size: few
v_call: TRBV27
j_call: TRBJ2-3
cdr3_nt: TGTGCCAGCAGAAGACCTTATGGGACAGGGGAAGGGTATACGCAGTATTTT
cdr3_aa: CASRRPYGTGEGYTQYF

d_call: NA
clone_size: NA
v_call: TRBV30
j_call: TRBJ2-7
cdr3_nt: TGTGCCTGGAGTGGGGGAGAGCAGTACTTC
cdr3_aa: CAWSGGEQYF

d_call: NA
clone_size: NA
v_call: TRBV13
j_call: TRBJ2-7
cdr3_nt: TGTGCCAGCAGCACCTTCGTCGAAGGGCTCTACGAGCAGTACTTC
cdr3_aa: CASSTFVEGLYEQYF

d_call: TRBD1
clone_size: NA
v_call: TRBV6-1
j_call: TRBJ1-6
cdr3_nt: TGTGCCATCTTGACAGGGAGAGAGCCCCTCCACTTT
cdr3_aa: CAILTGREPLHF

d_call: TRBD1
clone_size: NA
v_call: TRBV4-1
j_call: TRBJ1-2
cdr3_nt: TGCGCCAGCAGCCAAGTATCTGGGACAGGGGGAACTTGGGGCCCCGGCTACACCTTC
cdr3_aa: CASSQVSGTGGTWGPGYTF

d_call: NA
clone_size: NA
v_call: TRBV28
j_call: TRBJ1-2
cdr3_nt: TGTGCCAGCAGTTTATCTCGGTGGGATCAGGGCGGTGGCTACACCTTC
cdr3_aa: CASSLSRWDQGGGYTF

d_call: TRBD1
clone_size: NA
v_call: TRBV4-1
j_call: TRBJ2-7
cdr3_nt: TGCGCCAGCAGCCAAGTATGGACAGGGACGGGCCACGAGCAGTACTTC
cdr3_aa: CASSQVWTGTGHEQYF

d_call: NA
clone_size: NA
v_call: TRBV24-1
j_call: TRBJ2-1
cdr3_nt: TGTGCCACCACCGGTGGAGCCTACAATGAGCAGTTCTTC
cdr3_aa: CATTGGAYNEQFF

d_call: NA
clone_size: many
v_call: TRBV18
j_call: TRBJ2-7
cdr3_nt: TGTGCCAGCTCACCGAGTTCTTACTACGAGCAGTACTTC
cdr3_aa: CASSPSSYYEQYF

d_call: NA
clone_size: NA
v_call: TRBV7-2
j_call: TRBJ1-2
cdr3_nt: TGTGCCAACAGCTCGACCCTGCTCTCGGGCTACACCTTC
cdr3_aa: CANSSTLLSGYTF

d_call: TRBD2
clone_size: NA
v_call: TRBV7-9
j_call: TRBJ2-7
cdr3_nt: TGTGCCAGCAGCTTTTTCGGGGGGGGGAACTCCTACGAGCAGTACTTC
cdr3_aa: CASSFFGGGNSYEQYF

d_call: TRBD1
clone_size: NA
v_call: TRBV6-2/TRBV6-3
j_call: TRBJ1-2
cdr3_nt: TGTGCCAGCACCCGGGACAGCGGGCCTGATGGCTACACCTTC
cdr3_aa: CASTRDSGPDGYTF

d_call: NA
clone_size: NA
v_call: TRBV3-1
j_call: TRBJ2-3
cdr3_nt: TGTGCCAGCAGCCAAAGGCCCGAGACAGATACGCAGTATTTT
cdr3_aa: CASSQRPETDTQYF

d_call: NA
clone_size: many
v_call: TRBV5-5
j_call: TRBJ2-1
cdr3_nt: TGTGCCAGCAGCTCGGACTACAAATGGGGTGAGCAGTTCTTC
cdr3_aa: CASSSDYKWGEQFF